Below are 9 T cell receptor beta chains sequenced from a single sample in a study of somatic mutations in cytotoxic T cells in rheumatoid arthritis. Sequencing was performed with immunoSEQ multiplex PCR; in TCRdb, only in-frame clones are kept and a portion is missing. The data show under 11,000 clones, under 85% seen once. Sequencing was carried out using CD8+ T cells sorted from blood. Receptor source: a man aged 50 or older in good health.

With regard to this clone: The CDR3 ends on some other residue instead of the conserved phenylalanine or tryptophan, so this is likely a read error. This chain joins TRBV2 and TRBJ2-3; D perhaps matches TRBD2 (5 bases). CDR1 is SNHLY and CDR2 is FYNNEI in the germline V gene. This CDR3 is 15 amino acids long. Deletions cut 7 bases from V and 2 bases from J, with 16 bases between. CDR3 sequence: CASINDYPSTDTQYL. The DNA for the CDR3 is TGTGCCAGCATCAATGACTACCCATCCACAGATACGCAGTATCTT.

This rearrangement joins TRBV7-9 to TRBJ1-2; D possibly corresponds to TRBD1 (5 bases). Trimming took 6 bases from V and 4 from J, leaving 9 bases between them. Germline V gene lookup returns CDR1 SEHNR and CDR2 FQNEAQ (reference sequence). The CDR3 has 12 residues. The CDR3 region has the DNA TGTGCCAGCAGTTCAGGGTTCTATGGCTACACCTTC. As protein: CASSSGFYGYTF.

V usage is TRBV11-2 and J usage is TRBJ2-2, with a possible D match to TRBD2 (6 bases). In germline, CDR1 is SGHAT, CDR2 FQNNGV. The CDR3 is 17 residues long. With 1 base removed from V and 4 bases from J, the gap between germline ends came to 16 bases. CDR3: CASSLAAGAGFTGELFF. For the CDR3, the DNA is TGTGCCAGCAGCTTAGCCGCTGGGGCGGGATTCACCGGGGAGCTGTTTTTT.

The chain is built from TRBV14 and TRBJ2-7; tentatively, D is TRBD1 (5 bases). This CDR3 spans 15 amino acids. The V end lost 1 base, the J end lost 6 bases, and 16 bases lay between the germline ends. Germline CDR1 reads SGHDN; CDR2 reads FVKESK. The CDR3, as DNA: TGTGCCAGCAGCCAAGGGCAGGGTAGACGTAGCGAGCAGTACTTC. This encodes CASSQGQGRRSEQYF.

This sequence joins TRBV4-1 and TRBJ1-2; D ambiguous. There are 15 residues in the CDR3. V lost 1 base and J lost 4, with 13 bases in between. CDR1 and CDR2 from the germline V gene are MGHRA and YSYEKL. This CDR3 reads CASSQVGGSGYGYTF. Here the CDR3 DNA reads TGCGCCAGCAGCCAAGTGGGAGGGTCGGGCTATGGCTACACCTTC.

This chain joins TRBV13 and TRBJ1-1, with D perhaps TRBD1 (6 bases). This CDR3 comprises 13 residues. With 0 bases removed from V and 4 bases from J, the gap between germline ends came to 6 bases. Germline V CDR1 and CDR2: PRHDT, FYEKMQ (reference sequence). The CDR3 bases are TGTGCCAGCAGCTTAGGGGGGGCCACTGAAGCTTTCTTT. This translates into CASSLGGATEAFF.

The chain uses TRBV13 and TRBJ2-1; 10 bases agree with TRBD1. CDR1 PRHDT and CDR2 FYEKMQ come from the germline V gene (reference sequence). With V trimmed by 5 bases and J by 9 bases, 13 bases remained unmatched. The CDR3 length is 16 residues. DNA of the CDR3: TGTGCCAGCAGCCCAGGAGGGACAGGGGCTCGCAGTGAGCAGTTCTTC. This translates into CASSPGGTGARSEQFF.

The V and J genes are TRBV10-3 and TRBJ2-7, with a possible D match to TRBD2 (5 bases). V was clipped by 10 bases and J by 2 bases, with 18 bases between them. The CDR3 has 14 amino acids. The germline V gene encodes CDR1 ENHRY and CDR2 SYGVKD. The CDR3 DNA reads TGTGCCACCGGAGTATCTGACGGGGCCTACGAGCAGTACTTC. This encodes CATGVSDGAYEQYF.

The CDR3 protein is CASSGITGTEAFF. The CDR3 DNA reads TGTGCCAGCAGCGGAATAACAGGCACTGAAGCTTTCTTT. This chain connects TRBV9 to TRBJ1-1; D might be TRBD1 (5 bases). The germline V gene encodes CDR1 SGDLS and CDR2 YYNGEE. The CDR3 contains 13 residues. With 3 bases removed from V and 4 bases from J, the gap between germline ends came to 10 bases.